The 9 T cell receptor beta chains given below trace back to one sample, sequenced in a study of T cells in Graves' hyperthyroidism and ophthalmopathy. TCR beta CDR3 regions were amplified from RNA transcripts. First-round RT-PCR with HTBI primers amplified the TCR CDR3 region. TCRdb reprocessed the multiplex PCR reads via MiXCR and lists one record per CDR3 protein. The table has fewer than 550,000 distinct CDR3 sequences, around 16% seen once. Sample: blood. The receptors originated from a young woman with Graves' hyperthyroidism.

The gene calls are TRBV19 and TRBJ1-2, with 11 positions matching TRBD1. The CDR3 consists of 19 residues. Germline values: CDR1 LNHDA, CDR2 SQIVND (reference sequence). Trimming cost V 5 bases and J 3 bases; bases outside gene matches: 17. The CDR3 bases are TGTGCCAGTAGTCCCAGTCAGGACAGGGGGCTAAAAAAGGACTATGGCTACACCTTC. Protein product: CASSPSQDRGLKKDYGYTF.

J is TRBJ2-1 and V is TRBV7-2; a possible D gene is TRBD2 (5 bases). The germline V gene encodes CDR1 SGHTA and CDR2 FQGNSA. This CDR3 contains 15 residues. Trimming removed 2 bases at V and 8 bases at J, with 16 bases between. The CDR3 DNA reads as TGTGCCAGCAGCTTATCGGTTATCCTGCGGGATGAGCAGTTCTTC. This sequence encodes CASSLSVILRDEQFF.

The chain is built from TRBV12-3 or TRBV12-4 and TRBJ1-5, with 10 positions matching TRBD1. The J segment lost 3 bases and the V segment lost 8 bases, leaving 4 bases of the junction unmatched. The CDR3 runs 14 residues. The CDR3 spells CASGDRGTNQPQHF. CDR3 bases: TGTGCCAGCGGGGACAGGGGAACCAATCAGCCCCAGCATTTT.

In regard to this clonotype: Relative to the germline gene, one junction end is altered; a read error may explain this. The genes are TRBV20-1 and TRBJ2-2, with 7 bases aligning to TRBD1. Germline assignment: CDR1 DFQATT and CDR2 SNEGSKA (reference sequence). The CDR3 spans 14 residues. The CDR3 region has the DNA TGCAGTGCTAGTCAACAGGGGTACACCGGGGAGCTGTCTTTT. This gives the protein CSASQQGYTGELSF.

Points on this clonotype: This may stem from a read error, because a much larger clone lies one nucleotide away. This chain links TRBV2 with TRBJ2-3; no clear D gene. V shed 4 bases and J shed 6 bases, with 17 bases lying between them. This CDR3 spans 15 amino acids. Germline V lookup: CDR1 SNHLY, CDR2 FYNNEI. CDR3: CASSGNPGLADTQYF. CDR3 bases: TGTGCCAGCAGTGGAAATCCGGGTTTGGCGGATACGCAGTATTTT.

This sequence joins TRBV10-1 and TRBJ2-7, with D tentatively TRBD2 (7 bases). This CDR3 is built from 12 residues. Trimming took off 5 bases at V and 6 bases at J, with 11 bases between the two ends. The germline V gene has CDR1 WNHNN and CDR2 SYGVQD (reference sequence). CDR3 bases: TGCGCCAGCAGTTGGGGGGGGCCCGAGCAGTACTTC. Amino acids: CASSWGGPEQYF.

This clonotype occurred a few times. The chain carries TRBV19 and TRBJ2-7; D might be TRBD2 (5 bases). V was cut by 9 bases and J by 0 bases, with 15 bases left in between. CDR3 length equals 14 residues. Germline values: CDR1 LNHDA, CDR2 SQIVND (reference sequence). CDR3 sequence (DNA): TGTGCCAGCTCTACTAAGCGGCTCTCCTACGAGCAGTACTTC. Its translation is CASSTKRLSYEQYF.

The chain recombines TRBV24-1 with TRBJ2-1; 8 positions match TRBD2. CDR3 length: 15 residues. Germline V gene data show CDR1 as KGHDR and CDR2 as SFDVKD. The J segment lost 2 bases and the V segment lost 4 bases, leaving 3 bases of the junction unmatched. The CDR3 region has the DNA TGTGCCACCAGTGAGTTAGCGGGAACCTACAATGAGCAGTTCTTC. Translation: CATSELAGTYNEQFF.

This clonotype has a count of ten or more. The J gene is TRBJ2-1, the V gene TRBV11-2; tentatively, D is TRBD1 or TRBD2 (5 bases each). Trimming left V 3 bases short and J 3 bases short, with 9 bases between. The CDR3 contains 14 residues. Germline loops: CDR1 SGHAT, CDR2 FQNNGV. CDR3: CASSFLGDYNEQFF. The DNA of the CDR3 is TGTGCCAGCAGCTTTCTGGGGGACTACAATGAGCAGTTCTTC.